Included here is one T cell receptor beta chain sequence, with context. This record comes from a study of blood T cell repertoires in COVID-19. Study context: Material from acute and convalescent COVID-19 was sourced from the United States, Italy and Spain. PBMCs, B-cell-depleted T cells, or T cells were the source of the cDNA or gDNA that made up the material.

The CDR3 covers 16 residues. Germline V CDR1 and CDR2: SGHNT, YYREEE (reference sequence). V dropped 5 bases and J dropped 0; count of bases not matched to a gene: 9. This table comes from immunoSEQ multiplex PCR, and its TCRdb copy is limited to in-frame clones, with some not included. The sample lists around 300,000 clones, around 91% seen once, with 2.4% in the top ten. Categorization into cohorts depended on clinical history that participants reported. Recovered participants had two consecutive negative NP/OP PCR tests, healthcare professional clearance, or symptom resolution. The receptor's source is a woman under 30 who had recovered from COVID-19. The rearrangement joins TRBV5-4 to TRBJ2-3; TRBD2 matches at 7 bases. The material sequenced was PBMCs or T cells enriched from blood (not recorded which). For the CDR3, the DNA is TGTGCCAGCAGTTCCGAACTAGCGCCTAGCACAGATACGCAGTATTTT. Encoded protein: CASSSELAPSTDTQYF.